This TCR beta chain is drawn from a study of blood T cell repertoires in COVID-19. About the study: Nucleic acid was either cDNA or gDNA, and it came from T cells, B-cell-depleted T cells, or PBMCs.

Authors' methods: Amplification from reference gene primers served as the basis for estimated nucleated cell counts. The repertoire was sequenced with immunoSEQ multiplex PCR; TCRdb's copy has only in-frame clones and lacks some. V, J and clone size derive from that table, while D and trimming were established from the DNA sequence. The table has approximately 160,000 clones, 75% to 85% seen once. The V end lost 6 bases, the J end lost 0 bases, and 6 bases lay between the germline ends. CDR3 length: 13 amino acids. Germline V gives CDR1 SGHNT, CDR2 YENEEA. The TCR comes from a human donor in a cohort sampled during active COVID-19. Sample: peripheral blood. The rearrangement joins TRBV11-3 to TRBJ2-1, with D unresolved. The CDR3 region is CASSASSYNEQFF. CDR3 coding DNA: TGTGCCAGCAGTGCGAGCTCCTACAATGAGCAGTTCTTC.